These 8 T cell receptor beta chains originate from one sample sequenced in a study of blood T cell repertoires in COVID-19. Using immunoSEQ multiplex PCR, the repertoire was profiled, and TCRdb retains in-frame clones only, with some absent. The sample contains 340,000 or so clones, around 87% of which appear only once. The specimen was peripheral blood. These receptors came from a man in his fifties with active or convalescent COVID-19.

Concerning this clone itself: The sample carries other DNA sequences with the same CDR3. This sequence joins TRBV28 and TRBJ2-7; a weak D match, TRBD1 (5 bases). Deletions cut 6 bases from V and 3 bases from J, with 9 bases between. In germline, CDR1 is MDHEN, CDR2 SYDVKM. The CDR3 contains 12 residues. This chain's CDR3 is CASSLTGYEQYF. The DNA for the CDR3 is TGTGCCAGCAGCTTAACAGGCTACGAGCAGTACTTC.

V and J are TRBV7-3 and TRBJ1-2; D may be TRBD1 (5 bases). Trimming took 4 bases from V and 5 from J, leaving 17 bases between them. CDR1 and CDR2 (germline): SGHTA, FQGTGA. There are 15 residues in the CDR3. CDR3 nucleotide sequence: TGTGCCAGCAGCTCCGAAGGGACGGGGGGGTATGGCTACACCTTC. Amino acids: CASSSEGTGGYGYTF.

This clone has only a few counts. V gene TRBV27 combines with J gene TRBJ2-5; D is ambiguous. The germline V gene encodes CDR1 MNHEY and CDR2 SMNVEV (reference sequence). V lost 3 bases, J lost 4 bases, and 3 bases lay in between. The CDR3 extends over 11 amino acids. CDR3 in amino acids: CASSFRETQYF. The CDR3 coding sequence is TGTGCCAGCAGTTTTCGAGAGACCCAGTACTTC.

The J gene is TRBJ2-5, the V gene TRBV5-1; 10 bases map to TRBD2. This CDR3 spans 17 amino acids. CDR1 and CDR2 from the germline V gene are SGHRS and YFSETQ. Trimming at V came to 3 bases and at J to 2 bases, leaving 10 bases not matched to a gene. In DNA, the CDR3 is TGCGCCAGCAGCTCAGGGGGACAAGCGGGAGGGCAAGAGACCCAGTACTTC. Its translation is CASSSGGQAGGQETQYF. Variable domain in full (rest from reference TRBV5-1 and TRBJ2-5): KAGVTQTPRYLIKTRGQQVTLSCSPISGHRSVSWYQQTPGQGLQFLFEYFSETQRNKGNFPGRFSGRQFSNSRSEMNVSTLELGDSALYLCASSSGGQAGGQETQYFGPGTRLLVL.

The CDR3 is CAIKGDRGFGDTEAFF. As DNA, the CDR3 is TGTGCCATCAAGGGCGACAGGGGTTTTGGAGACACTGAAGCTTTCTTT. The chain links TRBV10-3 to TRBJ1-1; 8 nucleotides line up with TRBD1. The CDR3 length is 16 residues. Per the germline V gene, CDR1 is ENHRY and CDR2 is SYGVKD. V lost 7 bases and J lost 3; bases outside the gene matches: 13.

The chain recombines TRBV7-2 with TRBJ1-1; TRBD1 matches 8 bases. Germline V gene sequence: CDR1 SGHTA, CDR2 FQGNSA. Trimming removed 4 bases from V and 5 bases from J; junction bases left unmatched: 9. This CDR3 spans 15 amino acids. The CDR3, as DNA: TGTGCCAGCAGCTCCCCCCGGACAGGGCGGACTGAAGCTTTCTTT. Its protein is CASSSPRTGRTEAFF.

V gene TRBV28 combines with J gene TRBJ1-5, with D perhaps TRBD1 (5 bases). Trimming left V 2 bases short and J 0 bases short, with 8 bases between. Germline V gene lookup returns CDR1 MDHEN and CDR2 SYDVKM. This CDR3 has 15 residues. CDR3 coding DNA: TGTGCCAGCAGTTTAAGGGGTTTTAGCAATCAGCCCCAGCATTTT. This sequence encodes CASSLRGFSNQPQHF.

The chain links TRBV7-2 to TRBJ1-6; D not certain. Germline V CDR1 and CDR2: SGHTA, FQGNSA. This CDR3 spans 15 amino acids. Trimming cost V 2 bases and J 5 bases, with 10 bases left between them. In nucleotides, the CDR3 is TGTGCCAGCAGCTTAATGGCGGGGAATAATTCACCCCTCCACTTT. Translating it yields CASSLMAGNNSPLHF.